This TCR beta chain was captured by sequencing in a study of blood T cell repertoires in COVID-19. Study information: From the United States, Italy and Spain came samples of acute and convalescent COVID-19. The cDNA or gDNA used as material had been derived from T cells, B-cell-depleted T cells, or PBMCs.

This CDR3 is 10 amino acids long. The germline V gene encodes CDR1 MNHEY and CDR2 SMNVEV (reference sequence). The V and J ends lost 8 bases and 4 bases respectively, with 6 bases between them. Assay used: immunoSEQ multiplex PCR; TCRdb lists only in-frame clones, some missing. The sample carries about 130,000 clones, 65% to 90% recorded once. The chain recombines TRBV27 with TRBJ2-7; D uncertain. Sequenced material: peripheral blood. The clonotype was recovered from a man older than 75 with active or convalescent COVID-19. The chain's CDR3 is CASGRYEQYF. For the CDR3, the DNA is TGTGCCAGCGGGCGATACGAGCAGTACTTC.